This T cell receptor beta chain is from a study of cytomegalovirus exposure and HLA in healthy donors (TCRdb year 2017). For the study in its entirety: An earlier analysis of roughly 570 of the donors reported around 280 Gb of sequence data and 117 million unique TCR beta sequences obtained from roughly 180 million T cells. Rather than using new phenotypic data, the later analysis identified candidate immune exposures from TCR beta sequences and from how often those sequences occurred across donors. The genetic ancestry cluster associated with self-reported Caucasian donors included around four fifths of the roughly 400 genotyped donors. Donor age, sex, ethnicity and CMV serostatus were compiled alongside the repertoire data. Among some 400 genotyped donors of the cohort, an average of approximately 230,000 unique TCR beta nucleotide sequences were sequenced per donor, around a sixth of them non-productive. HLA typing included class I and class II loci at four-digit resolution. The study profiled the T cell repertoires of about 720 subjects by immunosequencing and related them to cytomegalovirus serostatus. The study aimed to test whether signatures of past pathogen exposure could be identified by cataloging public T cell receptors. The study combined high-throughput TCR immunosequencing, statistical association of individual TCRs with disease status, and machine learning to predict cytomegalovirus infection status. To decide whether each TCR beta V gene segment behaved as functional or pseudogenic, an earlier analysis of approximately 620 of the donors relied on high-throughput TCR beta sequencing. Approximately 300 gigabases of sequencing data and approximately 85 million unique TCR sequences were included in an early release covering under 650 HLA-typed donors. Genome-wide SNP genotypes for about 55% of the roughly 670 donors were used in a later genetic analysis, which treated that subset as a discovery cohort. All discovery cohort repertoires had been generated on a single sequencing platform. Besides the first cohort of 666 subjects, a separate validation cohort made up of roughly 130 different subjects was used. The number of typed donors differed by locus: about 620-640 for A, B, C, DRB1 and DQB1; 500 to 550 for DQA1; some 590 for DPA1; and around 470 for DPB1. Several DR-DQ haplotypes were handled as single units for association and clustering because linkage in the cohort was strong. A later analysis re-examined previously published TCR beta repertoires from 500 to 700 donors and added high-resolution HLA genotyping to investigate patterns of TCR occurrence. Summary of the overall study and its limitations: In a later genetic analysis, fewer N-insertions in productive TCRs were reported among donors in an Asian-associated ancestry cluster than the 666-donor mean. Assigning TCR associations to individual alleles was difficult when HLA alleles, especially DR and DQ, strongly co-occurred. In a later analysis, the rate of TCR association differed among HLA loci, with DRB1 alleles having the most associated TCRs and HLA-C alleles having the fewest. Because the 87-base-pair reads could not distinguish some IMGT-functional V segments, including TRBV6-2 and TRBV6-3, those segments were excluded. The earlier analysis of approximately 540 of the donors excluded some 15 rarely observed V segments, including chromosome 9 orphons, because counts were too low. This cohort had only TCR beta chains sequenced, and the lack of alpha or paired-chain data limited which features could be detected. The classifier was reported to diagnose cytomegalovirus status with high specificity and sensitivity in both the original and validation cohorts. A further reported finding was that TCR beta sequences accurately predicted the HLA-A and HLA-B alleles for most subjects in the first cohort. The authors suggested that the approach could potentially be generalized to other disease states and immunological phenotypes. CMV serostatus was the only immune exposure information available for the cohort. V-gene and J-gene trimming of TCR beta chains was associated with a missense DCLRE1C variant in a later genetic analysis, and the association was replicated in an independent cohort. Most TCR sequences were observed very rarely across donors, whereas some public TCRs were present in many individuals. Roughly uniform sequencing depth across donors was assumed in presence/absence analyses, although this assumption may not hold. Specific HLA alleles were associated with over 15,000 TCR beta sequences at a false discovery rate of 0.05 in a later analysis. In a later analysis, several top co-occurrence clusters were reported to appear linked to parvovirus B19, influenza, CMV and Epstein-Barr virus. A later analysis found that HLA-associated TCR beta chains were more clonally expanded and had lower generation probabilities than equally common non-associated chains. The study listed 170 or so TCR beta chains as associated with cytomegalovirus. Correlated functional status among segregating V segments might reflect linkage disequilibrium, but an unknown experimental factor could not be ruled out. In an earlier analysis of roughly 560 of the donors, most TCR beta V segments were observed in productive rearrangements about 87% or about 30% of the time, broadly matching IMGT annotations. The sequencing pipeline was judged likely to have produced a cluster of highly shared sequence variants as a technical artifact. In a later analysis, most CMV-associated TCR beta chains were found to appear HLA-restricted, with HLA associations seemingly driven largely by CMV exposure. In vitro tests confirmed that three of the cytomegalovirus-associated TCR beta chains recognize cytomegalovirus antigens. Because HLA typing was missing for some donors at each locus, association tests included only the typed subset.

The cohort consisted of 600 or so healthy bone marrow donors. At the time of sampling, all cohort members were nominally healthy, though unrecorded immune exposures were likely present. The donor was CMV seropositive and belonged to the group of 250 to 350 seropositive cohort members. Every donor gave a peripheral blood sample, and the peripheral blood mononuclear cells from that sample were used for TCR beta sequencing. The Qiagen DNeasy Blood Extraction Kit was used to extract genomic DNA from the blood cell samples. Library preparation was by the immunoSEQ multiplex PCR assay. For the multiplex PCR, a mixture combining 60 forward primers for TCR Vbeta segments and 13 reverse primers for TCR Jbeta segments was used. The CDR3 region of rearranged TCR beta genes was amplified from genomic DNA by a multiplex PCR assay. The Illumina HiSeq System was used to sequence the amplified TCR beta libraries as 87-base-pair reads. Concerning the study's data processing: Across the 500 to 750 repertoires, a later analysis counted 75 million to 90 million unique TCR beta chains, around 10 million of which were shared by at least two donors. Raw reads were error-corrected and collapsed into unique sequences with a nearest-neighbor algorithm that merged closely related sequences to remove PCR and sequencing errors. To assign V, D and J gene segments, CDR3 sequences were aligned to IMGT reference sequences. For a sequence to be retained, a match of at least six nucleotides to both a V gene segment and a J gene segment was required. Rearrangements were classified as productive when the CDR3 lacked stop codons and remained in frame with V and J, and all other rearrangements were classified as non-productive. Following IMGT convention, CDR3 was defined as the stretch from the second conserved V-encoded cysteine to the conserved J-encoded phenylalanine. The earlier analysis of 500 to 750 of the donors excluded any sequence lacking an unambiguous match to a single V gene segment. In an earlier analysis of a few hundred of the donors, V segments were called functional above 56.7% productive rearrangements and were called segregating when the between-donor standard deviation exceeded 5%. A statistical classification framework was built to diagnose cytomegalovirus status from the catalog of TCR beta chain sequences. V and J gene assignment, in a later analysis, came from comparing TCR nucleotide sequences with IMGT/GENE-DB human TR gene sequences. The TCRdist pipeline was used in a later analysis to assign CDR3 sequences and most-parsimonious VDJ recombination scenarios. A later analysis defined each TCR beta chain by its CDR3 amino acid sequence plus V-gene family, and excluded reads lacking a unique V-gene family. To address suspected cross-contamination and a sequencing artifact, a later analysis removed roughly 580 highly shared, low-generation-probability nucleotide sequences. In a later analysis, a clonal expansion index was calculated for each public chain from normalized within-repertoire ranks of inferred template counts. Generation probabilities in a later analysis came from a VDJ recombination model fitted to out-of-frame rearrangements, and those results were checked against IGoR. In a later analysis, TCR-TCR, TCR-HLA and TCR-CMV co-occurrence was scored with hypergeometric tests, and a repertoire-size bias correction was applied to TCR pairs. False discovery rates were estimated in a later analysis by permuting HLA or CMV assignments 20 times. In a later analysis, co-occurring TCRs were grouped with DBSCAN, and TCRdist sequence similarity was added when clustering was performed within HLA-allele-positive subsets. For co-occurrence clustering, repertoires with fewer than 30,000 or more than 120,000 public chains were excluded, along with about five repertoires with anomalous nucleotide sharing. What TCRdb holds here is the immuneACCESS table cut down to in-frame rearrangements. Part of the clones is not present; checked against another copy, under half of the missing clones reflect an unresolved V gene, and the others are unexplained. V and J calls and clone size follow that table, whereas D and trimming were derived from the DNA. This sample is represented by some 100,000 clones; roughly 80% of them were singletons. The top ten clones comprise about 5% of the sample.

Trimming costs V 5 bases and J 0 bases, and their ends lie 4 bases apart. The CDR3 spans 13 residues, from the cysteine through the phenylalanine. This entry keeps only the CDR3 DNA: 39 bases, framed from base 1. The germline V gene (reference sequence) gives CDR1 as MNHNY and CDR2 as SVGAGI. This clone has just a few counts. Which antigen it targets is not known. Per-base qualities were not stored, and no clone one base away is much larger. Sample: PBMCs. The chain uses TRBV6-6 and TRBJ1-4, with the D segment identity uncertain. The receptor was derived from a middle-aged man in good health and CMV-seropositive. The encoded CDR3 is CASSPTTNEKLFF. The sequence in DNA is TGTGCCAGCAGTCCTACAACTAATGAAAAACTGTTTTTT.